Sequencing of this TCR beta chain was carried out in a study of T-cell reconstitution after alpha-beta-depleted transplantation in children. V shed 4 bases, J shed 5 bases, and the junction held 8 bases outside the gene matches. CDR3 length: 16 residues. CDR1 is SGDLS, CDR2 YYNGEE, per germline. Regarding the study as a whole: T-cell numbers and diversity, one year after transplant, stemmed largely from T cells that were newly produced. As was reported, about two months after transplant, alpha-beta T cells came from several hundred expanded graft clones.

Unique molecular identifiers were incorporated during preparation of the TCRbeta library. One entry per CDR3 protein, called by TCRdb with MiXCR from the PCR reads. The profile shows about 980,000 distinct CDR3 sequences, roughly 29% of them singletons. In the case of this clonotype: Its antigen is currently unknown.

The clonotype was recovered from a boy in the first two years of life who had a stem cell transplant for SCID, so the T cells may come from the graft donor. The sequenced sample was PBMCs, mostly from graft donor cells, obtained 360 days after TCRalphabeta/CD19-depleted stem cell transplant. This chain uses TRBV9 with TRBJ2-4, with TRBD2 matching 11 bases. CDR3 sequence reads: CASSPPGLAVQNIQYF. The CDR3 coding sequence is TGTGCCAGCAGCCCCCCGGGACTAGCGGTCCAAAACATTCAGTACTTC.